The source of this T cell receptor beta chain is a study of blood T cell repertoires in COVID-19. About the study: Spain, Italy and the United States supplied samples that represented acute and convalescent COVID-19. In each case, the material was cDNA or gDNA derived from T cells, B-cell-depleted T cells, or PBMCs.

In the original processing: The assay estimated nucleated cells by amplifying reference gene primers. Profiling relied on immunoSEQ multiplex PCR, and the TCRdb table lists in-frame clones only, not all of them. That table gives V, J and clone size, and the DNA gave D and trimming. Among around 99,000 clones listed, over 60% were seen once. Germline assignment: CDR1 SGHRS and CDR2 YFSETQ. V lost 4 bases, J lost 4 bases, and 5 bases stayed unmatched. The CDR3 loop spans 15 amino acids. Sequenced sample: peripheral blood. This TCR was sampled from a man between 65 and 85 years old with acute or convalescent COVID-19. V gene TRBV5-1 combines with J gene TRBJ1-6; 7 bases fit TRBD1. For the CDR3, the DNA is TGCGCCAGCAGCCGTACAGGGGAGTATAATTCACCCCTCCACTTT. Its translation is CASSRTGEYNSPLHF.